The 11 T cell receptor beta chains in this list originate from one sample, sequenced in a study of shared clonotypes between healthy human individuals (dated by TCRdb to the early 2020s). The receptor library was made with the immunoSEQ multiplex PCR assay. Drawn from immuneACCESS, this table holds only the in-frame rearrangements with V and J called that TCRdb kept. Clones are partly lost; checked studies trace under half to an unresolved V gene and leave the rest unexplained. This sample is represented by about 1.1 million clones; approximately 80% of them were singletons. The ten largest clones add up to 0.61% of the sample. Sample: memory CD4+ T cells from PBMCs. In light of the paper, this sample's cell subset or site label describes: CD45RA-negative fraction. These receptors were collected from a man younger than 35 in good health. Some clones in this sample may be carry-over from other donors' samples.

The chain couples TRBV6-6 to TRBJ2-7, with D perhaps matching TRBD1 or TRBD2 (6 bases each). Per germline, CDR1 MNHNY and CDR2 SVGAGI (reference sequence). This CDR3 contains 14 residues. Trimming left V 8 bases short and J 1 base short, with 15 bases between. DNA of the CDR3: TGTGCCAGCGGGGGGCGGTCGGTGTCCTACGAGCAGTACTTC. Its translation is CASGGRSVSYEQYF.

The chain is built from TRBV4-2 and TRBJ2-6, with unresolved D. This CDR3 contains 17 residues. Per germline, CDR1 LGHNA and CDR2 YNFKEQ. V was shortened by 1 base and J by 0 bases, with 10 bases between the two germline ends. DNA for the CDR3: TGTGCCAGCAGCCAAGTGGCCGGCCGCTCTGGGGCCAACGTCCTGACTTTC. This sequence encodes CASSQVAGRSGANVLTF.

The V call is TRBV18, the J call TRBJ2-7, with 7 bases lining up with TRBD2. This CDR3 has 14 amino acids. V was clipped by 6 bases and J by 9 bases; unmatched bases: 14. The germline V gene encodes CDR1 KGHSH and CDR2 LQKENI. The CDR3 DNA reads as TGTGCCAGCTCCCCCGGGAGGCAGGAGATGGGGCAGTACTTC. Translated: CASSPGRQEMGQYF.

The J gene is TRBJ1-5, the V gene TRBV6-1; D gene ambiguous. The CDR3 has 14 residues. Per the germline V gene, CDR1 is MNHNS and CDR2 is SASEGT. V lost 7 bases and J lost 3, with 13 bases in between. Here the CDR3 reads CASKDQRANQPQHF. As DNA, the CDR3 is TGTGCCAGCAAAGACCAGCGGGCCAATCAGCCCCAGCATTTT.

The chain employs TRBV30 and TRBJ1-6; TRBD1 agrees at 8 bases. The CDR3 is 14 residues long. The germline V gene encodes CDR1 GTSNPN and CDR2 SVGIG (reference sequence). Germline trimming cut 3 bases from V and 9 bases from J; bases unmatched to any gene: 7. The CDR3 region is CAWRAGTGSSPLHF. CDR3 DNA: TGTGCCTGGAGGGCCGGGACAGGTTCTTCACCCCTCCACTTT.

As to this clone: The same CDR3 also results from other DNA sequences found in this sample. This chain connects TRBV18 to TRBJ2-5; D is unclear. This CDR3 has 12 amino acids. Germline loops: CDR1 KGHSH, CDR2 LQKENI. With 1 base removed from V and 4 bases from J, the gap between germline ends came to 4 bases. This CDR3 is CASSPQGETQYF. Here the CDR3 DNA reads TGTGCCAGCTCACCACAGGGAGAGACCCAGTACTTC.

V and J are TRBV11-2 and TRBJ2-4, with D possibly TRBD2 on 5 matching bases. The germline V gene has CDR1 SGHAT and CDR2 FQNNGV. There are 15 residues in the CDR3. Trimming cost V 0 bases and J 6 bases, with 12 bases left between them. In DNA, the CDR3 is TGTGCCAGCAGCTTAGAGTTTTGGGCGGGAAACATTCAGTACTTC. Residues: CASSLEFWAGNIQYF.

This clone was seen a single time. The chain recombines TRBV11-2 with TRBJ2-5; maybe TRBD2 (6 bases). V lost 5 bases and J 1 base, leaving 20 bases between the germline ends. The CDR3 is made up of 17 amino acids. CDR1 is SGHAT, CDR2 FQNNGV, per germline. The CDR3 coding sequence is TGTGCCAGCAGCCCTGCCCGCGGGGTCCCCCTCCAAGAGACCCAGTACTTC. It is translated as CASSPARGVPLQETQYF.

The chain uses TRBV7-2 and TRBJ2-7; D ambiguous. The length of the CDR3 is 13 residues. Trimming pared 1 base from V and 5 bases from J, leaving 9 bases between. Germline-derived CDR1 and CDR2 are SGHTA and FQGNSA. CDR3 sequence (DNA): TGTGCCAGCAGCTTAGGTAGTAATCACGAGCAGTACTTC. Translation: CASSLGSNHEQYF.

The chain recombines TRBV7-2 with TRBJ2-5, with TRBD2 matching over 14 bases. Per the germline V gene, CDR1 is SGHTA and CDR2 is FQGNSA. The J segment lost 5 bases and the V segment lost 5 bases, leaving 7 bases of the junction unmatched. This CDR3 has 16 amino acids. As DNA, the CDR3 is TGTGCCAGCAGCCAGGGACTAGCGGGAGTGCGGGAGACCCAGTACTTC. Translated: CASSQGLAGVRETQYF.

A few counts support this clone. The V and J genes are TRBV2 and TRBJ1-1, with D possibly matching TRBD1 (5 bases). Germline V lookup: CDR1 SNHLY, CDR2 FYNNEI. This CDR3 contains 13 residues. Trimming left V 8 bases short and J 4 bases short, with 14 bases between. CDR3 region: CASGAARTTEAFF. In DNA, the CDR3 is TGTGCCAGCGGGGCAGCAAGGACCACTGAAGCTTTCTTT. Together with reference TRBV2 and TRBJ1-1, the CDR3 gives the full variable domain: EPEVTQTPSHQVTQMGQEVILRCVPISNHLYFYWYRQILGQKVEFLVSFYNNEISEKSEIFDDQFSVERPDGSNFTLKIRSTKLEDSAMYFCASGAARTTEAFFGQGTRLTVV.